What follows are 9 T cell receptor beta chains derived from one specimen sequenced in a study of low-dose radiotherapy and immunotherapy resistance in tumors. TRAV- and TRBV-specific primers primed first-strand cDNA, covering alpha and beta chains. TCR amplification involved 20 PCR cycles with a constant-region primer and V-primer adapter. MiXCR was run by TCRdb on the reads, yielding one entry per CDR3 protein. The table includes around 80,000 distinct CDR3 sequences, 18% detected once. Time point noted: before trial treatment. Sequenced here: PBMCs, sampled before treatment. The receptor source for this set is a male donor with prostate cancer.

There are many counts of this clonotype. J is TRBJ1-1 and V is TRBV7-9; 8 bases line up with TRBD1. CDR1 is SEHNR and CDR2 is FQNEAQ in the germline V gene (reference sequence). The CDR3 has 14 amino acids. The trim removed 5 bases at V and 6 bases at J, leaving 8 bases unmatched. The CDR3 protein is CASSTRTGPSEAFF. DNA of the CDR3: TGTGCCAGCAGCACACGGACAGGGCCATCTGAAGCTTTCTTT.

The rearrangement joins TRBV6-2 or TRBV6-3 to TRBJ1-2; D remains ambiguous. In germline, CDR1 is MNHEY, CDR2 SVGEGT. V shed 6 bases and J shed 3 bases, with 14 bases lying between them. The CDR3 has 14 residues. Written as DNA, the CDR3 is TGTGCCAGCAGCCGAGACGGAAAGGACTATGGCTACACCTTC. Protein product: CASSRDGKDYGYTF.

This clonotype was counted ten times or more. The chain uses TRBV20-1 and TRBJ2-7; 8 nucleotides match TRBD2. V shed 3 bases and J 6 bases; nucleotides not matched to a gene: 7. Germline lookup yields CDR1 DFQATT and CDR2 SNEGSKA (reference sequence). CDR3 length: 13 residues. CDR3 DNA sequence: TGCAGTGCTAGCTTGGGACTAGGGGCCGAGCAGTACTTC. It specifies CSASLGLGAEQYF.

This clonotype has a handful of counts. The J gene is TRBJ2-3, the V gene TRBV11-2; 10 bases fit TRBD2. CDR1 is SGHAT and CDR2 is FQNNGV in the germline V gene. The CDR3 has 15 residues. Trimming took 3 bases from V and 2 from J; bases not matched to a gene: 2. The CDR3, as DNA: TGTGCCAGCAGCTTTAGCGGGGGGCCCACAGATACGCAGTATTTT. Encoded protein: CASSFSGGPTDTQYF.

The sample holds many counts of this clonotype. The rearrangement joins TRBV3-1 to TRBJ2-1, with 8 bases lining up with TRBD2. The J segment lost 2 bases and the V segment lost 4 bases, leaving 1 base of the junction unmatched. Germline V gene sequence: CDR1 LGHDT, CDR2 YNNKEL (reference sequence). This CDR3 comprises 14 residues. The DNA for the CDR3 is TGTGCCAGCAGCCCGACTAGCGCCTACAATGAGCAGTTCTTC. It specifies CASSPTSAYNEQFF.

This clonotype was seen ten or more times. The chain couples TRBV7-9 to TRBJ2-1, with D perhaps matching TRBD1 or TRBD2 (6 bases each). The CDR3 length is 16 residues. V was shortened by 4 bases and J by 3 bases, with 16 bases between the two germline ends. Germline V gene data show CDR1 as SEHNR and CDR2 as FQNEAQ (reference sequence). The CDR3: CASSWGRGGGYNEQFF. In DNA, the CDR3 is TGTGCCAGCAGCTGGGGCAGGGGAGGTGGCTACAATGAGCAGTTCTTC.

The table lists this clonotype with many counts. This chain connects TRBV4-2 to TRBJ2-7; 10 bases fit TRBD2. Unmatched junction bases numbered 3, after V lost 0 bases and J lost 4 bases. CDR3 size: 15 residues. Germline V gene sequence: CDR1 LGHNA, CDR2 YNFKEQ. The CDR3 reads CASSQEAGGAYEQYF. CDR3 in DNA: TGTGCCAGCAGCCAAGAAGCGGGGGGGGCATACGAGCAGTACTTC.

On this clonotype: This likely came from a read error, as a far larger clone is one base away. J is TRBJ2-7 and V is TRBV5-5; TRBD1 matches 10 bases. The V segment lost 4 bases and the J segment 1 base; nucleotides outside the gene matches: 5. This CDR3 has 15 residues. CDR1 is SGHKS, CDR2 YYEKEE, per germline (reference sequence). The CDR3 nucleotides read TGTGCCAGCAGCACAGACAGGGGGCGATCCTACGAGCAGTACTTC. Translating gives CASSTDRGRSYEQYF.

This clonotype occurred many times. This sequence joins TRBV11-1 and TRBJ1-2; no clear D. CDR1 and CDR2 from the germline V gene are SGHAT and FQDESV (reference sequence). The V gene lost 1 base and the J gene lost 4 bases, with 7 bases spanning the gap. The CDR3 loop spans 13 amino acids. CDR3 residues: CASSLGRSYGYTF. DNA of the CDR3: TGTGCCAGCAGCTTAGGACGGAGCTATGGCTACACCTTC.